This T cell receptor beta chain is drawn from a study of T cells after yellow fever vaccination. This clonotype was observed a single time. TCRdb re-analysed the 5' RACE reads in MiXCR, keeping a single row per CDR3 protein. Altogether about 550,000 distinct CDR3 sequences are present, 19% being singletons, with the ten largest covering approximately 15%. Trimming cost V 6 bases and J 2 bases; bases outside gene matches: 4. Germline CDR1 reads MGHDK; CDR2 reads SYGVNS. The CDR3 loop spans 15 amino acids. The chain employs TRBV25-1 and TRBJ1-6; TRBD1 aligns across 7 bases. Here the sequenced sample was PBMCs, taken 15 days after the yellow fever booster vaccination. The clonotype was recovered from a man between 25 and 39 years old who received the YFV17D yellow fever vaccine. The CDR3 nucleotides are TGTGCCAGCAGGCAACAGGGGACCTATAATTCACCCCTCCACTTT. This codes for CASRQQGTYNSPLHF.